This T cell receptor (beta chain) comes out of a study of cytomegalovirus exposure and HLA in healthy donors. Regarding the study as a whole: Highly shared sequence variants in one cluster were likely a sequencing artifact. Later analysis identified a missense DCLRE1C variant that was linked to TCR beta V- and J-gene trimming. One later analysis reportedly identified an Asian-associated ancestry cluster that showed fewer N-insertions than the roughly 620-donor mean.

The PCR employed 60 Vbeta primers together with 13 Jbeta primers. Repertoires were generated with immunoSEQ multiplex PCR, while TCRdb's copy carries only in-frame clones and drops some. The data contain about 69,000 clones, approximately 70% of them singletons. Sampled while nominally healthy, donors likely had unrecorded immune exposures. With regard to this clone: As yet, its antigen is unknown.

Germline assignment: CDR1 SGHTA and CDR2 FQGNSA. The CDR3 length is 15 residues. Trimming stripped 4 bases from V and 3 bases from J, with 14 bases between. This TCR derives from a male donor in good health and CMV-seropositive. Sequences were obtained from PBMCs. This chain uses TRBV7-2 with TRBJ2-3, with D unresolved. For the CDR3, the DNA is TGTGCCAGCAGCTCCAAAGTAGTAGAAACAGATACGCAGTATTTT. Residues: CASSSKVVETDTQYF.